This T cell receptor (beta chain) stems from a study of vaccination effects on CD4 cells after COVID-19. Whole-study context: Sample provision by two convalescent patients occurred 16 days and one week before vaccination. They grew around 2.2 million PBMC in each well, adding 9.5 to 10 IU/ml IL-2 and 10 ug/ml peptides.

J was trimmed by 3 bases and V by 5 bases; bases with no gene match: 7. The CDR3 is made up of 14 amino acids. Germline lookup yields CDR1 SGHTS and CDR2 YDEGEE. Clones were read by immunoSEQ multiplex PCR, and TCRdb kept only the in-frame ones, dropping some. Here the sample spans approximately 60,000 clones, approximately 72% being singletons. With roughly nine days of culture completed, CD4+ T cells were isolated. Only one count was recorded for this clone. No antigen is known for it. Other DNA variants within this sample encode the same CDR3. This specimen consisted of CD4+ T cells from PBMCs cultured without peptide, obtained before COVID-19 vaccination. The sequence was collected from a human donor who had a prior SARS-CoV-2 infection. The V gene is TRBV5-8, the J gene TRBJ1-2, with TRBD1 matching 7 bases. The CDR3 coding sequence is TGTGCCAGCAGTCTTGGACAGGACTACTATGGCTACACCTTC. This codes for CASSLGQDYYGYTF.